This T cell receptor (beta chain) comes out of a study of blood T cell repertoires in COVID-19. Whole-study context: The samples span acute and convalescent COVID-19 from the United States, Italy and Spain.

Germline lookup yields CDR1 SGHRS and CDR2 YFSETQ. This CDR3 region has 14 residues. The V and J ends lost 2 bases and 4 bases respectively, with 10 bases between them. In the source study's methods: It was from reference gene primer amplification that nucleated cell counts were estimated. Profiled with immunoSEQ multiplex PCR; TCRdb holds only in-frame clones, not every one. Clone size and the V and J calls come from that table; the DNA yielded D and trimming. This table holds 26,000 or so clones, 91% found once. The rearrangement links TRBV5-1 to TRBJ1-3; no firm D call. Sequenced: peripheral blood. The TCR sequence derives from a human donor with active COVID-19. The donor label of this sample is uncertain. CDR3 in DNA: TGCGCCAGCAGCTTAGCAGGAACGGGAAACACCATATATTTT. This encodes CASSLAGTGNTIYF. The variable domain in full, completed from reference TRBV5-1 and TRBJ1-3, reads KAGVTQTPRYLIKTRGQQVTLSCSPISGHRSVSWYQQTPGQGLQFLFEYFSETQRNKGNFPGRFSGRQFSNSRSEMNVSTLELGDSALYLCASSLAGTGNTIYFGEGSWLTVV.